One sample yielded the 30 T cell receptor beta chains listed below, sequenced in a study of T cell clonotyping in hematopoietic cell transplantation. Using immunoSEQ multiplex PCR, the repertoire was profiled, and TCRdb retains in-frame clones only, with some absent. The sample has about 6,000 clones; under 80% are singletons. The sample was peripheral blood mononuclear cells, taken 180 days after allogeneic stem cell transplant. The receptors here all came from a male patient between 65 and 85 years old who had an allogeneic stem cell transplant from an unrelated donor, so T cells may come from the graft donor. Some clones in this sample may be carry-over from other donors' samples.

The chain joins TRBV5-1 to TRBJ1-4; D is undetermined. This CDR3 comprises 11 residues. Trimming left V 4 bases short and J 12 bases short, with 10 bases between. CDR1 is SGHRS, CDR2 YFSETQ, per germline. The CDR3 nucleotides read TGCGCCAGCAGCCTGGATACAGAACTGTTTTTT. It codes for CASSLDTELFF.

The chain is built from TRBV30 and TRBJ2-4; no definite D call. The CDR3 totals 13 residues. V shed 6 bases and J shed 0 bases, with 9 bases lying between them. Germline V gives CDR1 GTSNPN, CDR2 SVGIG (reference sequence). CDR3 in amino acids: CACVGVAKNIQYF. The CDR3 bases are TGTGCCTGTGTTGGGGTAGCCAAAAACATTCAGTACTTC.

This rearrangement joins TRBV30 to TRBJ2-5, with D possibly matching TRBD1 (5 bases). Trimming left V 5 bases short and J 2 bases short, with 12 bases between. The germline gives CDR1 GTSNPN, CDR2 SVGIG (reference sequence). There are 13 residues in the CDR3. Written as DNA, the CDR3 is TGTGCCTGGGGCCAGGGCCCTCAAGAGACCCAGTACTTC. Its protein product is CAWGQGPQETQYF.

The sample holds a few counts of this clone. This rearrangement joins TRBV2 to TRBJ2-7, with D hard to call. Germline values: CDR1 SNHLY, CDR2 FYNNEI. The CDR3 totals 14 residues. Trimming stripped 6 bases from V and 1 base from J, with 13 bases between. The CDR3 region has the DNA TGTGCCAGCAGAGATGTGGACCTATCCTACGAGCAGTACTTC. Its protein is CASRDVDLSYEQYF. The complete variable domain, with remaining parts taken from reference TRBV2 and TRBJ2-7, reads EPEVTQTPSHQVTQMGQEVILRCVPISNHLYFYWYRQILGQKVEFLVSFYNNEISEKSEIFDDQFSVERPDGSNFTLKIRSTKLEDSAMYFCASRDVDLSYEQYFGPGTRLTVT.

This sequence joins TRBV30 and TRBJ1-1; TRBD1 agrees at 9 bases. The V gene's germline CDR1 is GTSNPN and CDR2 SVGIG (reference sequence). This CDR3 spans 20 amino acids. Trimming at V came to 2 bases and at J to 4 bases, leaving 23 bases not matched to a gene. The CDR3 region is CAWSPRGQGPIQGRSTEAFF. The CDR3 DNA reads as TGTGCCTGGAGTCCACGGGGACAGGGTCCTATACAAGGAAGGTCCACTGAAGCTTTCTTT.

By share, this clone ranks as medium-sized (0.01 to 0.1%). The J gene is TRBJ2-7, the V gene TRBV4-1; TRBD1 might be the D (5 bases). The V end lost 0 bases, the J end lost 5 bases, and 11 bases lay between the germline ends. Germline loops: CDR1 MGHRA, CDR2 YSYEKL. The CDR3 extends over 14 amino acids. CDR3 nucleotides: TGCGCCAGCAGCCAAGAAACAGGATGGAACGAGCAGTACTTC. Encoded protein: CASSQETGWNEQYF.

This clone was observed once. V usage is TRBV5-6 and J usage is TRBJ1-2; TRBD1 agrees at 7 bases. CDR1 is SGHDT and CDR2 is YYEEEE in the germline V gene. Losses at the gene ends were 4 bases for V and 8 bases for J; bases not matched to a gene: 14. The CDR3 has 15 amino acids. CDR3 in amino acids: CASSLQTGLWEGYTF. CDR3 bases: TGTGCCAGCAGCCTCCAGACAGGGCTCTGGGAGGGCTACACCTTC.

V and J are TRBV5-6 and TRBJ2-3; D uncertain. This CDR3 is built from 16 residues. Germline assignment: CDR1 SGHDT and CDR2 YYEEEE. Trimming cost V 1 base and J 4 bases, with 16 bases left between them. The CDR3 loop is CASSLYQGWSADTQYF. CDR3 nucleotide sequence: TGTGCCAGCAGCTTGTATCAAGGCTGGTCCGCAGATACGCAGTATTTT.

This rearrangement joins TRBV28 to TRBJ1-2, with D tentatively TRBD1 (6 bases). Germline V gene sequence: CDR1 MDHEN, CDR2 SYDVKM. Trimming removed 4 bases from V and 4 bases from J, with 13 bases in between. This CDR3 has 14 amino acids. The CDR3 coding sequence is TGTGCCAGCAGTTCCCAGGGGATACTCTATGGCTACACCTTC. It specifies CASSSQGILYGYTF.

The rearrangement links TRBV19 to TRBJ2-7; TRBD2 matches 9 bases. Looked up from germline, CDR1 is LNHDA and CDR2 is SQIVND (reference sequence). This CDR3 region has 14 residues. V gave up 6 bases and J gave up 2 bases; unmatched junction bases: 5. The CDR3 region has the DNA TGTGCCAGTAGATCCGGCGGGAGGGCCTACGAGCAGTACTTC. It codes for CASRSGGRAYEQYF.

This CDR3 reads CASDGYTQYF. The CDR3 DNA follows: TGTGCCAGTGACGGGTATACGCAGTATTTT. V and J are TRBV2 and TRBJ2-3; D is unresolved. This CDR3 is built from 10 residues. With 9 bases removed from V and 7 bases from J, the gap between germline ends came to 8 bases. From germline, CDR1 is SNHLY and CDR2 FYNNEI.

This clone was seen a few times. This rearrangement joins TRBV19 to TRBJ2-3; 11 nucleotides line up with TRBD2. CDR1 LNHDA and CDR2 SQIVND come from the germline V gene (reference sequence). The CDR3 is 17 amino acids. V gave up 5 bases and J gave up 3 bases; unmatched junction bases: 10. In DNA form, the CDR3 reads TGTGCCAGTAGTTTAGCGGGAGGGCCCAGTTTGACAGATACGCAGTATTTT. Encoded protein: CASSLAGGPSLTDTQYF.

The table lists this clone with a few counts. V usage is TRBV29-1 and J usage is TRBJ1-2, with unresolved D. Germline CDR1 and CDR2: SQVTM and ANQGSEA. The CDR3 covers 16 residues. The ends were cut back, 0 bases at V and 6 bases at J, with 20 bases in the middle. The DNA for the CDR3 is TGCAGCGTTGAAGATCTGGCCCAGCCCGGGGAGGATGGCTACACCTTC. It is translated as CSVEDLAQPGEDGYTF. Together with reference TRBV29-1 and TRBJ1-2, the CDR3 gives the full variable domain: SAVISQKPSRDICQRGTSLTIQCQVDSQVTMMFWYRQQPGQSLTLIATANQGSEATYESGFVIDKFPISRPNLTFSTLTVSNMSPEDSSIYLCSVEDLAQPGEDGYTFGSGTRLTVV.

The chain combines TRBV28 with TRBJ2-7; the D is unclear. Germline CDR1 MDHEN, CDR2 SYDVKM. V lost 8 bases, J lost 4 bases, and 6 bases lay in between. The CDR3 length is 10 residues. CDR3 DNA: TGTGCCAGCGGGTTATACGAGCAGTACTTC. Protein product: CASGLYEQYF.

This clone was picked up one time. This chain uses TRBV4-2 with TRBJ2-2; no reliable D call. The CDR3 has 16 amino acids. Trimming pared 0 bases from V and 0 bases from J, leaving 8 bases between. Germline CDR1 LGHNA, CDR2 YNFKEQ. Here the CDR3 reads CASSQDKGTNTGELFF. The CDR3 region has the DNA TGTGCCAGCAGCCAAGATAAAGGGACGAACACCGGGGAGCTGTTTTTT.

This sequence joins TRBV7-2 and TRBJ2-2; D is unresolved. Germline CDR1 reads SGHTA; CDR2 reads FQGNSA. V was shortened by 1 base and J by 6 bases, with 12 bases between the two germline ends. CDR3 length: 15 amino acids. CDR3 DNA: TGTGCCAGCAGCTTAGTGTACAGTGGTCCCGGGGAGCTGTTTTTT. Residues: CASSLVYSGPGELFF.

In DNA, the CDR3 is TGTGCCAGCAGTTTTACAGGGAAGAGGAGCAATCAGCCCCAGCATTTT. It encodes CASSFTGKRSNQPQHF. The chain links TRBV28 to TRBJ1-5; D is possibly TRBD1 (6 bases). Germline lookup yields CDR1 MDHEN and CDR2 SYDVKM. V shed 3 bases and J shed 1 base, with 13 bases lying between them. The CDR3 spans 16 residues.

CDR3 in DNA: TGTGCCTGGAGTGCACTACTTGGACAGTCTGGAAACACCATATATTTT. This gives the protein CAWSALLGQSGNTIYF. The chain uses TRBV30 and TRBJ1-3; D is possibly TRBD1 (6 bases). The CDR3 loop spans 16 amino acids. V gave up 1 base and J gave up 1 base, with 14 bases separating them. Germline V gene sequence: CDR1 GTSNPN, CDR2 SVGIG (reference sequence).

This chain joins TRBV9 and TRBJ2-1, with TRBD2 as a possible D gene (6 bases). The CDR3 is made up of 18 amino acids. Germline-derived CDR1 and CDR2 are SGDLS and YYNGEE. The V gene lost 0 bases and the J gene lost 7 bases, with 23 bases spanning the gap. CDR3 nucleotides: TGTGCCAGCAGCGTAGGAGGACATCTAGGTGTGGAGGGGAATGAGCAGTTCTTC. The encoded protein is CASSVGGHLGVEGNEQFF.

This clone has only a few counts. V is TRBV11-2 and J is TRBJ1-2; no definite D call. V was trimmed by 1 base and J by 14 bases, leaving 14 bases between them. The CDR3 runs 12 residues. Per germline, CDR1 SGHAT and CDR2 FQNNGV. DNA of the CDR3: TGTGCCAGCAGCTTAGGTTCGGTAGGATGGACCTTC. Translated: CASSLGSVGWTF.

The genes are TRBV27 and TRBJ2-3; the match to TRBD2 covers 11 bases. V lost 5 bases to trimming and J lost 5 bases; unmatched junction nucleotides: 15. Per germline, CDR1 MNHEY and CDR2 SMNVEV (reference sequence). The CDR3 consists of 18 residues. The CDR3: CASSRESLAGDGLDTQYF. The CDR3, as DNA: TGTGCCAGCAGTCGCGAGTCACTAGCGGGAGACGGGCTAGATACGCAGTATTTT.

The CDR3 protein is CASRFRGQLDGNTEAFF. CDR3 nucleotide sequence: TGTGCCAGTAGGTTCAGGGGGCAGTTAGACGGGAACACTGAAGCTTTCTTT. The V call is TRBV19, the J call TRBJ1-1; TRBD1 matches 8 bases. Germline V CDR1 and CDR2: LNHDA, SQIVND (reference sequence). V dropped 6 bases and J dropped 1; count of bases not matched to a gene: 13. The length of the CDR3 is 17 residues.

This clone appeared a few times. The chain links TRBV5-1 to TRBJ2-7; D is ambiguous. CDR3 size: 11 residues. V lost 1 base, J lost 5 bases, and 4 bases lay in between. CDR1 SGHRS and CDR2 YFSETQ come from the germline V gene. This CDR3 reads CASSLTHEQYF. The DNA of the CDR3 is TGCGCCAGCAGCTTGACTCACGAGCAGTACTTC.

CDR3 coding DNA: TGTGCCAGTTCAGTGGCTAGCGGGAGCCCAGATACGCAGTATTTT. It specifies CASSVASGSPDTQYF. The rearrangement links TRBV7-2 to TRBJ2-3, with 10 bases fitting TRBD2. The CDR3 runs 15 residues. Trimming removed 9 bases from V and 4 bases from J; junction bases left unmatched: 10. CDR1 and CDR2 (germline): SGHTA, FQGNSA.

This clone is labeled as large. This rearrangement joins TRBV13 to TRBJ2-1; 8 bases agree with TRBD2. The V segment lost 5 bases and the J segment 12 bases; nucleotides outside the gene matches: 15. This CDR3 region has 15 residues. Germline V gives CDR1 PRHDT, CDR2 FYEKMQ (reference sequence). The CDR3 coding sequence is TGTGCCAGCAGCGACCTAGCGGGTATGCTCGGTCGGCAGTTCTTC. Translating gives CASSDLAGMLGRQFF.

The J gene is TRBJ2-2, the V gene TRBV2; D gene unclear. Per the germline V gene, CDR1 is SNHLY and CDR2 is FYNNEI. This CDR3 has 14 amino acids. V was shortened by 3 bases and J by 4 bases, with 9 bases between the two germline ends. The CDR3 DNA sequence: TGTGCCAGCAGTGAGGAACAGTCCACCGGGGAGCTGTTTTTT. It is translated as CASSEEQSTGELFF.

J is TRBJ2-3 and V is TRBV7-2, with D uncertain. Germline CDR1 and CDR2: SGHTA and FQGNSA. V lost 3 bases to trimming and J lost 6 bases, with 10 bases between them. This CDR3 has 13 amino acids. The CDR3 DNA follows: TGTGCCAGCAGCTTCTATAGTGTCGATACGCAGTATTTT. As protein: CASSFYSVDTQYF.

This clone was seen only a few times. V usage is TRBV7-2 and J usage is TRBJ2-1; 11 nucleotides line up with TRBD1. The CDR3 spans 16 residues. Germline CDR1 reads SGHTA; CDR2 reads FQGNSA. V lost 4 bases to trimming and J lost 8 bases; unmatched junction nucleotides: 10. CDR3 amino acids: CASSYRTGTGGHEQFF. The CDR3 DNA reads TGTGCCAGCAGCTACCGGACCGGGACAGGGGGTCATGAGCAGTTCTTC.

The rearrangement links TRBV4-1 to TRBJ2-7, with D tentatively TRBD2 (5 bases). The CDR3 runs 15 residues. Trimming removed 1 base at V and 3 bases at J, with 13 bases between. Germline V gives CDR1 MGHRA, CDR2 YSYEKL. DNA of the CDR3: TGCGCCAGCAGCCAAGGGGAGCGACCGAACTACGAGCAGTACTTC. Amino acids: CASSQGERPNYEQYF.

J is TRBJ2-7 and V is TRBV6-5, with D possibly being TRBD1 or TRBD2 (5 bases each). Trimming left V 6 bases short and J 2 bases short, with 14 bases between. CDR1 MNHEY and CDR2 SVGAGI come from the germline V gene. The CDR3 is 14 amino acids. The CDR3 nucleotides read TGTGCCAGCAGAGGTTTCAGGGACCCCTACGAGCAGTACTTC. This codes for CASRGFRDPYEQYF.